The clone carrying this TCR beta chain turned up a few times. From germline, CDR1 is MNHEY and CDR2 SVGEGT. V gave up 2 bases and J gave up 0 bases, with 11 bases separating them. This CDR3 contains 16 residues. Time point denoted: persistent/refractory GD, antithyroid drugs over 5 years with positive TRAb. RNA from PBMCs was the source of the TCR library. These data originate in a study of regulatory T cells in long-lasting Graves disease. Investigators prepared the TCR beta libraries by applying iRepertoire HTBI primers and Arm-PCR of CDR3 regions. From the multiplex PCR reads, TCRdb called clonotypes with MiXCR, one entry per CDR3 protein. Seen here are 300,000 to 350,000 distinct CDR3 sequences, around 20% observed once, and the top ten hold 25% to 30%.

The specimen was peripheral blood mononuclear cells (PBMCs), collected when the disease was refractory, from a patient treated with antithyroid drugs. The genes are TRBV6-2 or TRBV6-3 and TRBJ2-1; D is undetermined. The sequence was collected from a female donor with Graves disease. The DNA of the CDR3 is TGTGCCAGCAGTTACAGGCGTCGGAGCTCCTACAATGAGCAGTTCTTC. Its translation is CASSYRRRSSYNEQFF.